These 10 T cell receptor beta chains came from one sample sequenced in a study of T cell responses to AZD1222 COVID-19 vaccine. TCRdb keeps only in-frame clones here, not all; method: immunoSEQ multiplex PCR. In the table there are under 150,000 clones, roughly 88% of which are singletons. The sample was peripheral blood, taken 28 days after the second AZD1222 dose. The receptors derive from an adult who received the AZD1222 COVID-19 vaccine.

V and J are TRBV19 and TRBJ1-2, with 8 nucleotides matching TRBD1. Germline trimming cut 0 bases from V and 8 bases from J; bases unmatched to any gene: 11. Per germline, CDR1 LNHDA and CDR2 SQIVND (reference sequence). This CDR3 is 16 amino acids long. CDR3: CASSIDQPGQVKGYTF. Here the CDR3 DNA reads TGTGCCAGTAGTATAGATCAACCGGGACAGGTCAAGGGCTACACCTTC.

A note on this clone: Relative to the germline gene, one junction end is altered; a read error may explain this. The genes are TRBV12-3 or TRBV12-4 and TRBJ2-7, with 11 bases that match TRBD2. The CDR3 runs to 13 residues. In DNA, the CDR3 is TGTGCCAGCAGTTTCCGCAGTAGCGGGGGGGCCGCCTTC. Translated, it gives CASSFRSSGGAAF.

The chain joins TRBV2 to TRBJ2-3; the D gene is possibly TRBD2 (5 bases). The ends were cut back, 0 bases at V and 1 base at J, with 14 bases in the middle. Germline V gene lookup returns CDR1 SNHLY and CDR2 FYNNEI. The CDR3 sequence is 17 residues long. CDR3 loop: CASSEAEGLWGTDTQYF. The CDR3 DNA sequence: TGTGCCAGCAGTGAAGCAGAGGGCCTTTGGGGCACAGATACGCAGTATTTT.

The chain couples TRBV2 to TRBJ2-5; D may be TRBD1 or TRBD2 (5 bases each). This CDR3 is built from 14 residues. The V and J ends lost 5 bases and 7 bases respectively, with 17 bases between them. In germline, CDR1 is SNHLY, CDR2 FYNNEI. CDR3 DNA sequence: TGTGCCAGCAGTCCCTCTCAGGGACGTGGGACCCAGTACTTC. Amino acids: CASSPSQGRGTQYF.

The chain carries TRBV28 and TRBJ1-1, with a possible D match to TRBD1 (5 bases). The CDR3 totals 17 residues. Between the trimmed V and J ends, which lost 1 base and 0 bases, there was a span of 15 bases. CDR1 is MDHEN and CDR2 is SYDVKM in the germline V gene. In nucleotides, the CDR3 is TGTGCCAGCAGTTTATCAGGCCCGGCAGGGATGAACACTGAAGCTTTCTTT. Translated: CASSLSGPAGMNTEAFF.

The chain employs TRBV11-2 and TRBJ2-1; D uncertain. V lost 1 base and J lost 1, with 5 bases in between. This CDR3 contains 14 residues. Germline CDR1 and CDR2: SGHAT and FQNNGV. CDR3: CASSLAGSYNEQFF. DNA of the CDR3: TGTGCCAGCAGCTTAGCTGGTTCCTACAATGAGCAGTTCTTC.

The table lists this clone with a count of one. The junction shows a germline mismatch at one end, possibly a read error. The chain has TRBV2 and TRBJ1-1; 9 bases are a match to TRBD1. The CDR3 sequence is 14 residues long. CDR1 SNHLY and CDR2 FYNNEI come from the germline V gene. The CDR3 DNA sequence: TGTGCCAGCAGCCGGACAGGGGAGAACGCTGAAGCTTTCTTT. Protein: CASSRTGENAEAFF.

V is TRBV5-1 and J is TRBJ1-6; TRBD1 aligns across 8 bases. V was pared by 7 bases and J by 6 bases, with 6 bases of the junction left unmatched. CDR3 length: 14 amino acids. Per germline, CDR1 SGHRS and CDR2 YFSETQ. This chain's CDR3 is CASGQGVGNSPLHF. The CDR3 nucleotides read TGCGCCAGCGGACAGGGTGTAGGTAATTCACCCCTCCACTTT.

The rearrangement joins TRBV9 to TRBJ1-2; tentative D call: TRBD1 (6 bases). Germline V gene sequence: CDR1 SGDLS, CDR2 YYNGEE. Between the trimmed V and J ends, which lost 0 bases and 9 bases, there was a span of 12 bases. This CDR3 comprises 13 residues. CDR3 nucleotide sequence: TGTGCCAGCAGCGTAGCAGGGGACAATAGCTACACCTTC. Amino acid sequence: CASSVAGDNSYTF.

The chain recombines TRBV29-1 with TRBJ1-1; the D is unclear. Germline V CDR1 and CDR2: SQVTM, ANQGSEA. V shed 4 bases and J shed 8 bases, with 11 bases lying between them. This CDR3 spans 11 amino acids. In nucleotides, the CDR3 is TGCAGCGTTGGCAATAGCGCCGAAGCTTTCTTT. Its translation is CSVGNSAEAFF.